The 27 T cell receptor beta chains in this list originate from one sample, sequenced in a study of blood T cell repertoires in COVID-19. Profiling relied on immunoSEQ multiplex PCR, and the TCRdb table lists in-frame clones only, not all of them. Counted here are 13,000 to 15,000 clones, about 87% occurring once; the ten biggest clones make up 5.4%. Material: peripheral blood. These receptors originate from a human donor in a cohort sampled during active COVID-19.

This chain links TRBV7-2 with TRBJ2-7; D not resolved. The CDR3 length is 15 residues. V lost 5 bases and J lost 2, with 16 bases in between. Germline loops: CDR1 SGHTA, CDR2 FQGNSA. This CDR3 is CASSPARSRAYEQYF. The DNA for the CDR3 is TGTGCCAGCAGCCCCGCTAGGAGCAGAGCCTACGAGCAGTACTTC.

The chain recombines TRBV5-1 with TRBJ2-1, with D maybe TRBD1 (6 bases). The CDR3 is 15 residues long. Germline CDR1 and CDR2: SGHRS and YFSETQ. Trimming took 0 bases from V and 4 from J, leaving 11 bases between them. This CDR3 reads CASSLDRVGYNEQFF. DNA of the CDR3: TGCGCCAGCAGCTTGGACAGGGTGGGGTACAATGAGCAGTTCTTC.

The J gene is TRBJ2-7, the V gene TRBV5-6; D perhaps matches TRBD1 (6 bases). V was shortened by 2 bases and J by 5 bases, with 8 bases between the two germline ends. This CDR3 comprises 12 residues. Germline loops: CDR1 SGHDT, CDR2 YYEEEE. For the CDR3, the DNA is TGTGCCAGCAGCTTCGAGGGGGACGAGCAGTACTTC. Protein sequence: CASSFEGDEQYF.

This chain joins TRBV7-6 and TRBJ1-1; 7 bases match TRBD1. Germline V gene data show CDR1 as SGHVS and CDR2 as FNYEAQ. The CDR3 length is 13 residues. J gave up 5 bases and V 5 bases, and 5 bases lay outside the gene matches. DNA of the CDR3: TGTGCCAGCAGCAAACAGGGGATGACTGAAGCTTTCTTT. Its translation: CASSKQGMTEAFF. Based on the CDR3 plus reference TRBV7-6 and TRBJ1-1, the full variable domain is GAGVSQSPRYKVTKRGQDVALRCDPISGHVSLYWYRQALGQGPEFLTYFNYEAQQDKSGLPNDRFSAERPEGSISTLTIQRTEQRDSAMYRCASSKQGMTEAFFGQGTRLTVV.

The genes are TRBV19 and TRBJ2-2, with D possibly TRBD2 on 5 matching bases. This CDR3 is 16 amino acids long. CDR1 LNHDA and CDR2 SQIVND come from the germline V gene (reference sequence). V shed 4 bases and J shed 2 bases, with 14 bases lying between them. CDR3 DNA: TGTGCCAGTAGTACACCCAGCGGAACCAACACCGGGGAGCTGTTTTTT. Amino acid sequence: CASSTPSGTNTGELFF.

The genes are TRBV4-2 and TRBJ2-1; 11 bases match TRBD1. This CDR3 has 15 residues. V dropped 4 bases and J dropped 6; count of bases not matched to a gene: 5. The V gene's germline CDR1 is LGHNA and CDR2 YNFKEQ. CDR3 protein: CASSPGTGGPNEQFF. As DNA, the CDR3 is TGTGCCAGCAGCCCGGGGACAGGGGGGCCCAATGAGCAGTTCTTC.

This clone came up once. This chain's CDR3 is CASGRDRAISGLTYNEQFF. The CDR3, as DNA: TGTGCCAGCGGCCGGGACAGGGCGATAAGTGGCCTTACCTACAATGAGCAGTTCTTC. V is TRBV6-2 or TRBV6-3 and J is TRBJ2-1, with 9 bases aligning to TRBD1. The CDR3 sequence is 19 residues long. The V gene end was trimmed by 8 bases and the J gene end by 2 bases; junction bases not matched to a gene: 19. CDR1 is MNHEY, CDR2 SVGEGT, per germline.

The chain uses TRBV7-9 and TRBJ2-1, with D tentatively TRBD2 (5 bases). Trimming took 3 bases from V and 7 from J, leaving 10 bases between them. This CDR3 region has 13 residues. CDR1 is SEHNR, CDR2 FQNEAQ, per germline (reference sequence). The CDR3 nucleotides read TGTGCCAGCAGCTTGAGCGGTCCGAATGAGCAGTTCTTC. It codes for CASSLSGPNEQFF.

The rearrangement links TRBV27 to TRBJ2-2; TRBD2 matches 13 bases. V was clipped by 4 bases and J by 9 bases; unmatched bases: 11. Germline V lookup: CDR1 MNHEY, CDR2 SMNVEV (reference sequence). The CDR3 loop spans 17 amino acids. The CDR3 nucleotides are TGTGCCAGCAGTTATTCGGGGACTAGCGGGGATCCGAGGGAGCTGTTTTTT. This codes for CASSYSGTSGDPRELFF.

The chain uses TRBV27 and TRBJ2-7; unclear D gene. The germline gives CDR1 MNHEY, CDR2 SMNVEV (reference sequence). Trimming cost V 5 bases and J 4 bases, with 12 bases left between them. CDR3 length: 13 residues. The CDR3 here is CASSTRSRYEQYF. The CDR3, as DNA: TGTGCCAGCAGTACCCGGTCGAGGTACGAGCAGTACTTC.

The chain couples TRBV9 to TRBJ1-5; TRBD1 matches at 7 bases. The CDR3 extends over 15 amino acids. V lost 8 bases, J lost 0 bases, and 8 bases stayed unmatched. Germline loops: CDR1 SGDLS, CDR2 YYNGEE. The DNA of the CDR3 is TGTGCCAGTTCCTCCGGGACAGTTAGCAATCAGCCCCAGCATTTT. Its translation is CASSSGTVSNQPQHF.

The chain carries TRBV5-1 and TRBJ2-7; 8 nucleotides agree with TRBD2. The length of the CDR3 is 15 residues. The germline CDR1 and CDR2 sequences are SGHRS and YFSETQ. V shed 0 bases, J shed 4 bases, and the junction held 6 bases outside the gene matches. CDR3 sequence reads: CASSLGSSGSYEQYF. The CDR3 coding sequence is TGCGCCAGCAGCTTGGGCTCCAGCGGGAGTTACGAGCAGTACTTC.

The chain links TRBV7-2 to TRBJ2-3; 14 bases match TRBD2. Germline V gene sequence: CDR1 SGHTA, CDR2 FQGNSA. After removal of 3 bases from V and 5 bases from J, the junction contained 10 bases not matched to a gene. There are 18 residues in the CDR3. The CDR3 loop is CASSFGTSGRRRGDTQYF. CDR3 in DNA: TGTGCCAGCAGCTTTGGGACTAGCGGGAGACGGAGGGGAGATACGCAGTATTTT. Supplemented by reference TRBV7-2 and TRBJ2-3, the full variable domain reads GAGVSQSPSNKVTEKGKDVELRCDPISGHTALYWYRQSLGQGLEFLIYFQGNSAPDKSGLPSDRFSAERTGGSVSTLTIQRTQQEDSAVYLCASSFGTSGRRRGDTQYFGPGTRLTVL.

The CDR3 loop is CASRDWTGRNSPLHF. DNA for the CDR3: TGTGCCAGCAGGGACTGGACAGGGCGGAATTCACCCCTCCACTTT. The chain carries TRBV28 and TRBJ1-6, with 8 nucleotides matching TRBD1. J gave up 7 bases and V 6 bases, and 8 bases lay outside the gene matches. CDR1 is MDHEN and CDR2 is SYDVKM in the germline V gene. This CDR3 region has 15 residues.

DNA for the CDR3: TGTGCCACCAGTGGTCCGGGACAGGGTTACAATGAGCAGTTCTTC. Its protein is CATSGPGQGYNEQFF. The chain combines TRBV24-1 with TRBJ2-1, with 9 bases fitting TRBD1. J lost 4 bases, V lost 5 bases, and 5 bases had no gene match. Looked up from germline, CDR1 is KGHDR and CDR2 is SFDVKD. The CDR3 has 15 amino acids.

The chain couples TRBV5-1 to TRBJ2-7; tentative D call: TRBD2 (5 bases). Germline V CDR1 and CDR2: SGHRS, YFSETQ. This CDR3 comprises 17 residues. The V and J ends lost 0 bases and 0 bases respectively, with 16 bases between them. DNA for the CDR3: TGCGCCAGCAGCTTGGGCTTGGGCGGGCCAAGCTCCTACGAGCAGTACTTC. Translation: CASSLGLGGPSSYEQYF.

On this clone: The same CDR3 can be traced to other DNA sequences in this sample. This chain uses TRBV27 with TRBJ1-6; TRBD1 agrees at 8 bases. This CDR3 has 15 residues. V lost 3 bases and J lost 8; bases outside the gene matches: 6. The germline CDR1 and CDR2 sequences are MNHEY and SMNVEV (reference sequence). The CDR3, as DNA: TGTGCCAGCAGTTTTACGGGGACAGGCCATTCACCCCTCCACTTT. Translation: CASSFTGTGHSPLHF.

This clone was recorded once. This rearrangement joins TRBV7-9 to TRBJ2-1; a weak D match, TRBD2 (5 bases). Germline values: CDR1 SEHNR, CDR2 FQNEAQ (reference sequence). Trimming cost V 5 bases and J 3 bases, with 17 bases left between them. The CDR3 extends over 16 amino acids. In DNA, the CDR3 is TGTGCCAGCAGCCCGCGGACTGGGAGCCACTACAATGAGCAGTTCTTC. Protein: CASSPRTGSHYNEQFF.

The rearrangement links TRBV6-6 to TRBJ2-1; 7 bases line up with TRBD2. This CDR3 has 12 amino acids. With 8 bases clipped from V and 7 bases from J, the junction kept 5 bases outside the gene matches. Germline V gene data show CDR1 as MNHNY and CDR2 as SVGAGI (reference sequence). The CDR3 coding sequence is TGTGCCAGCGGAGAACTAGCGAATGAGCAGTTCTTC. Protein product: CASGELANEQFF.

The chain joins TRBV13 to TRBJ1-4; tentatively, D is TRBD1 (6 bases). Trimming pared 4 bases from V and 4 bases from J, leaving 10 bases between. Germline-derived CDR1 and CDR2 are PRHDT and FYEKMQ (reference sequence). The length of the CDR3 is 14 residues. The CDR3 reads CASSWRGGNEKLFF. The CDR3 DNA reads TGTGCCAGCAGCTGGAGGGGGGGTAATGAAAAACTGTTTTTT.

The J gene is TRBJ2-3, the V gene TRBV27; D is uncertain. V was shortened by 5 bases and J by 3 bases, with 6 bases between the two germline ends. The germline CDR1 and CDR2 sequences are MNHEY and SMNVEV (reference sequence). The CDR3 is made up of 12 amino acids. In DNA form, the CDR3 reads TGTGCCAGCAGTCACCAGACAGATACGCAGTATTTT. It codes for CASSHQTDTQYF.

V is TRBV7-2 and J is TRBJ1-5, with D possibly matching TRBD1 (6 bases). The CDR3 extends over 18 amino acids. V lost 1 base and J 1 base, leaving 17 bases between the germline ends. Germline-derived CDR1 and CDR2 are SGHTA and FQGNSA. The CDR3: CASSLGFSRGGSNQPQHF. Here the CDR3 DNA reads TGTGCCAGCAGCTTAGGGTTCAGTAGGGGGGGGAGCAATCAGCCCCAGCATTTT.

V and J are TRBV5-5 and TRBJ2-2, with 9 bases matching TRBD2. V gave up 4 bases and J gave up 3 bases; unmatched junction bases: 10. Germline V CDR1 and CDR2: SGHKS, YYEKEE (reference sequence). The CDR3 spans 17 residues. The CDR3 bases are TGTGCCAGCAGCCGAGGGCCGATAGCGGGAGACACCGGGGAGCTGTTTTTT. Encoded protein: CASSRGPIAGDTGELFF.

The V and J genes are TRBV11-2 and TRBJ2-3; maybe TRBD1 (6 bases). The length of the CDR3 is 15 residues. Germline loops: CDR1 SGHAT, CDR2 FQNNGV. Trimming took 5 bases from V and 0 from J, leaving 12 bases between them. The CDR3 loop is CASSKTGGSTDTQYF. CDR3 nucleotide sequence: TGTGCCAGCAGCAAGACAGGAGGTAGCACAGATACGCAGTATTTT.

The chain employs TRBV28 and TRBJ2-2, with 13 positions matching TRBD2. The CDR3 consists of 16 residues. CDR1 and CDR2 (germline): MDHEN, SYDVKM. V shed 7 bases and J 7 bases; nucleotides not matched to a gene: 9. The CDR3 DNA reads TGTGCCAGCACTGATCCCGGACTAGCGGGAGACGGGGAGCTGTTTTTT. It is translated as CASTDPGLAGDGELFF.

The chain links TRBV5-4 to TRBJ2-7; 7 bases match TRBD2. Germline loops: CDR1 SGHNT, CDR2 YYREEE (reference sequence). The V segment lost 4 bases and the J segment 2 bases; nucleotides outside the gene matches: 6. This CDR3 has 14 residues. CDR3 sequence reads: CASSVGTTTYEQYF. The DNA for the CDR3 is TGTGCCAGCAGCGTGGGGACTACCACCTACGAGCAGTACTTC.

This clone was seen a single time. This chain links TRBV6-1 with TRBJ1-1, with D uncertain. V lost 2 bases to trimming and J lost 4 bases, with 11 bases between them. The CDR3 sequence is 14 residues long. Germline V lookup: CDR1 MNHNS, CDR2 SASEGT. The CDR3 is CASSEMGISTEAFF. In DNA form, the CDR3 reads TGTGCCAGCAGTGAAATGGGCATCAGCACTGAAGCTTTCTTT.